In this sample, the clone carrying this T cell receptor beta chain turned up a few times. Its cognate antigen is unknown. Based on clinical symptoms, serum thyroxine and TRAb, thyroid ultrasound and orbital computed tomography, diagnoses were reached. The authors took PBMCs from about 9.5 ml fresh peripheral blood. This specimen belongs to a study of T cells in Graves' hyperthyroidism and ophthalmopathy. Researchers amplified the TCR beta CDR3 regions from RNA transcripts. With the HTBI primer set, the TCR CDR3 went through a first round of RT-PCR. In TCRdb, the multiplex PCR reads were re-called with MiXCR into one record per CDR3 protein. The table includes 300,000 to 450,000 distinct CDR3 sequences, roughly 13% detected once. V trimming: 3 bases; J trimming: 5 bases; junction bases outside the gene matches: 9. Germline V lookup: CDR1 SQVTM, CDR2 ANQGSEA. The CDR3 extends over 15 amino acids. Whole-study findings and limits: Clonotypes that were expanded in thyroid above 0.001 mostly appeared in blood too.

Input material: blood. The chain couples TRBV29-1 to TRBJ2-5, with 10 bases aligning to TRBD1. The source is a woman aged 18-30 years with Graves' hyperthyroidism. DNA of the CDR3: TGCAGCGTTGAGTCCGACAGGGGGCGCGGGGAGACCCAGTACTTC. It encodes CSVESDRGRGETQYF.